These 32 T cell receptor beta chains came from one sample sequenced in a study of shared clonotypes between healthy human individuals. Measured with immunoSEQ multiplex PCR; TCRdb has only the in-frame clones, and not every one. The table lists 2,100,000 or so clones, 95% of them singletons, with roughly 0.13% in the top ten. Sequenced material: naive CD4+ T cells sorted from blood. Subset noted: CD45RA+ positively selected. The receptors originated from a man between 18 and 29 years old in good health.

This chain uses TRBV5-4 with TRBJ1-2; TRBD1 is a possible D gene (5 bases). Trimming shortened V by 4 bases and J by 8 bases, and 21 bases separated the two germline ends. Germline V gene lookup returns CDR1 SGHNT and CDR2 YYREEE (reference sequence). There are 15 residues in the CDR3. The CDR3 sequence is CASSSDSNLIWGYTF. DNA for the CDR3: TGTGCCAGCAGCAGTGACAGTAATCTTATCTGGGGCTACACCTTC.

The chain uses TRBV6-1 and TRBJ2-3, with D hard to call. The CDR3 extends over 13 amino acids. CDR1 MNHNS and CDR2 SASEGT come from the germline V gene. Trimming removed 7 bases at V and 6 bases at J, with 14 bases between. The CDR3 loop is CASKGVRRDTQYF. CDR3 nucleotide sequence: TGTGCCAGCAAGGGCGTACGAAGGGATACGCAGTATTTT.

The chain employs TRBV4-3 and TRBJ2-4; the match to TRBD2 covers 7 bases. Unmatched junction bases numbered 18, after V lost 0 bases and J lost 4 bases. The germline CDR1 and CDR2 sequences are LGHNA and YSLEER. This CDR3 spans 20 amino acids. CDR3 nucleotide sequence: TGCGCCAGCAGCCAAGATCCGAAAAACGACGGGACTACCCAAAAAAACATTCAGTACTTC. Amino acid sequence: CASSQDPKNDGTTQKNIQYF.

To note about this clone: Other nucleotide sequences from this sample produce the same CDR3. V usage is TRBV4-1 and J usage is TRBJ2-5; 7 nucleotides align to TRBD2. J lost 4 bases, V lost 1 base, and 0 bases had no gene match. Germline-derived CDR1 and CDR2 are MGHRA and YSYEKL. CDR3 length: 13 residues. Here the CDR3 reads CASSQGGGETQYF. CDR3 coding DNA: TGCGCCAGCAGCCAAGGGGGGGGAGAGACCCAGTACTTC.

The gene calls are TRBV6-1 and TRBJ1-4; D not resolved. With 3 bases removed from V and 5 bases from J, the gap between germline ends came to 16 bases. The CDR3 has 16 amino acids. The germline CDR1 and CDR2 sequences are MNHNS and SASEGT. The chain's CDR3 is CASSENRLQTNEKLFF. As DNA, the CDR3 is TGTGCCAGCAGTGAGAACCGTTTGCAAACAAATGAAAAACTGTTTTTT.

The chain joins TRBV5-1 to TRBJ2-7; D might be TRBD1 or TRBD2, each matching 6 bases. CDR3 length equals 15 residues. V dropped 0 bases and J dropped 2 bases, with 12 bases sitting between them. Germline V lookup: CDR1 SGHRS, CDR2 YFSETQ. As DNA, the CDR3 is TGCGCCAGCAGCTTGGGAGGGGGGCCTGCCTACGAGCAGTACTTC. This encodes CASSLGGGPAYEQYF.

The rearrangement joins TRBV5-4 to TRBJ1-4; 10 bases match TRBD1. CDR1 SGHNT and CDR2 YYREEE come from the germline V gene (reference sequence). The trim removed 4 bases at V and 7 bases at J, leaving 1 base unmatched. The CDR3 covers 13 residues. CDR3 loop: CASSRDRGEKLFF. The CDR3, as DNA: TGTGCCAGCAGCCGGGACAGGGGTGAAAAACTGTTTTTT.

Turning to this clone: Its ends do not fully match the called genes, so a read error is possible. The rearrangement links TRBV7-7 to TRBJ2-5; 8 positions match TRBD1. CDR3 length equals 14 residues. CDR1 is SSHAT and CDR2 is FNYEAQ in the germline V gene (reference sequence). The CDR3 nucleotides are TGTGCTAGCAGCTTAGGGGACAGGTCTGAGACCCAGTACTTC. It translates to CASSLGDRSETQYF.

Points on this clone: The sample contains more than one DNA sequence encoding this CDR3. The chain joins TRBV29-1 to TRBJ1-1; D unclear. The germline CDR1 and CDR2 sequences are SQVTM and ANQGSEA. The V and J ends lost 4 bases and 0 bases respectively, with 9 bases between them. The CDR3 covers 13 residues. The CDR3 region has the DNA TGCAGCGTTGGTGGTCGGATGAACACTGAAGCTTTCTTT. The encoded protein is CSVGGRMNTEAFF.

V and J are TRBV5-4 and TRBJ2-2, with 8 bases that match TRBD1. The CDR3 is 15 residues long. CDR1 is SGHNT, CDR2 YYREEE, per germline (reference sequence). Trimming at V came to 3 bases and at J to 7 bases, leaving 8 bases not matched to a gene. CDR3 in amino acids: CASSSTGARSGELFF. CDR3 coding DNA: TGTGCCAGCAGCTCGACAGGGGCAAGGAGCGGGGAGCTGTTTTTT.

This clone was observed a handful of times. The chain has TRBV11-2 and TRBJ1-6; D uncertain. Germline CDR1 and CDR2: SGHAT and FQNNGV. The CDR3 loop spans 13 amino acids. With 5 bases removed from V and 8 bases from J, the gap between germline ends came to 10 bases. CDR3 loop: CASSRNSYSPLHF. In DNA, the CDR3 is TGTGCCAGCAGCAGGAACAGCTATTCACCCCTCCACTTT.

The V call is TRBV28, the J call TRBJ1-2; no reliable D call. Germline assignment: CDR1 MDHEN and CDR2 SYDVKM. V gave up 4 bases and J gave up 5 bases, with 8 bases separating them. CDR3 length equals 12 residues. CDR3 sequence: CASSSSRYGYTF. CDR3 DNA sequence: TGTGCCAGCAGTTCCTCCCGATATGGCTACACCTTC.

The chain links TRBV27 to TRBJ2-4; D call uncertain. The CDR3 is made up of 17 amino acids. The V and J ends lost 6 bases and 0 bases respectively, with 18 bases between them. Germline V gives CDR1 MNHEY, CDR2 SMNVEV (reference sequence). The CDR3 nucleotides read TGTGCCAGCAGATCCGGGTCGAGGATATTAGCCAAAAACATTCAGTACTTC. Encoded protein: CASRSGSRILAKNIQYF.

The rearrangement links TRBV5-1 to TRBJ2-5; no reliable D call. The CDR3 sequence is 14 residues long. V gave up 0 bases and J gave up 1 base, with 7 bases separating them. Germline lookup yields CDR1 SGHRS and CDR2 YFSETQ. This chain's CDR3 is CASSLGPIQETQYF. The CDR3 bases are TGCGCCAGCAGCTTGGGCCCAATCCAAGAGACCCAGTACTTC.

The V call is TRBV25-1, the J call TRBJ1-6, with D hard to call. Germline assignment: CDR1 MGHDK and CDR2 SYGVNS. This CDR3 has 14 residues. V was shortened by 3 bases and J by 7 bases, with 10 bases between the two germline ends. The CDR3 reads CASSEWSENSPLHF. DNA for the CDR3: TGTGCCAGCAGTGAGTGGTCGGAAAATTCACCCCTCCACTTT. The full variable domain, with the rest looked up from reference TRBV25-1 and TRBJ1-6, is EADIYQTPRYLVIGTGKKITLECSQTMGHDKMYWYQQDPGMELHLIHYSYGVNSTEKGDLSSESTVSRIRTEHFPLTLESARPSHTSQYLCASSEWSENSPLHFGNGTRLTVT.

This rearrangement joins TRBV6-6 to TRBJ1-1, with TRBD1 identical over 7 bases. Germline V gene sequence: CDR1 MNHNY, CDR2 SVGAGI (reference sequence). Losses at the gene ends were 7 bases for V and 1 base for J; bases not matched to a gene: 9. The CDR3 is 15 residues long. This CDR3 reads CASKRGLLWNTEAFF. DNA of the CDR3: TGTGCCAGCAAGAGGGGGCTTTTATGGAACACTGAAGCTTTCTTT.

V is TRBV19 and J is TRBJ1-5, with 9 nucleotides matching TRBD1. The V segment lost 4 bases and the J segment 3 bases; nucleotides outside the gene matches: 7. The CDR3 runs to 16 residues. The germline V gene encodes CDR1 LNHDA and CDR2 SQIVND (reference sequence). The CDR3 coding sequence is TGTGCCAGTAGTAGTCCCGGGACAGGGTACAATCAGCCCCAGCATTTT. The encoded protein is CASSSPGTGYNQPQHF.

The chain recombines TRBV5-1 with TRBJ2-7; the D gene is possibly TRBD1 (7 bases). The CDR3 runs to 13 residues. The V end lost 4 bases, the J end lost 9 bases, and 17 bases lay between the germline ends. Per germline, CDR1 SGHRS and CDR2 YFSETQ. Here the CDR3 DNA reads TGCGCCAGCAGCCACACAGGGGCCGGGGGGCAGTACTTC. This sequence encodes CASSHTGAGGQYF.

The rearrangement joins TRBV5-4 to TRBJ2-7, with D possibly being TRBD1 (6 bases). CDR3 length: 13 residues. The germline CDR1 and CDR2 sequences are SGHNT and YYREEE (reference sequence). The V gene lost 4 bases and the J gene lost 6 bases, with 14 bases spanning the gap. The CDR3: CASSPWDIPEQYF. As DNA, the CDR3 is TGTGCCAGCAGCCCCTGGGACATCCCCGAGCAGTACTTC.

This clone occurred once. The gene calls are TRBV5-4 and TRBJ2-5, with TRBD2 identical over 9 bases. Germline V gives CDR1 SGHNT, CDR2 YYREEE (reference sequence). V trimming: 4 bases; J trimming: 5 bases; junction bases outside the gene matches: 3. The CDR3 spans 13 residues. CDR3 residues: CASSRTSEETQYF. As DNA, the CDR3 is TGTGCCAGCAGCAGGACTAGCGAGGAGACCCAGTACTTC.

The V gene is TRBV12-5, the J gene TRBJ1-1; a weak D match, TRBD1 (6 bases). V lost 7 bases and J 6 bases, leaving 15 bases between the germline ends. CDR1 is LGHNT and CDR2 is FRNRAP in the germline V gene. The CDR3 has 13 residues. Here the CDR3 DNA reads TGTGCTAGTGCCAGGGACATGGCCCCTGAAGCTTTCTTT. It specifies CASARDMAPEAFF.

The chain joins TRBV5-1 to TRBJ2-7; possibly TRBD1 or TRBD2 for D (5 bases each). V was pared by 2 bases and J by 0 bases, with 9 bases between. Germline CDR1 is SGHRS and CDR2 is YFSETQ. The CDR3 consists of 14 residues. The CDR3 region is CASSFLGTSYEQYF. In DNA form, the CDR3 reads TGCGCCAGCAGCTTTCTCGGGACCTCCTACGAGCAGTACTTC.

V usage is TRBV6-5 and J usage is TRBJ2-5; the D is unclear. This CDR3 has 15 residues. Germline V gene sequence: CDR1 MNHEY, CDR2 SVGAGI. V lost 0 bases to trimming and J lost 2 bases, with 10 bases between them. CDR3 in amino acids: CASSYSMYFQETQYF. Here the CDR3 DNA reads TGTGCCAGCAGTTACTCGATGTACTTTCAAGAGACCCAGTACTTC.

The chain couples TRBV15 to TRBJ2-7; D is unresolved. The germline V and J ends were trimmed by 0 bases and 1 base, with 16 bases remaining between them. This CDR3 contains 17 residues. Germline V CDR1 and CDR2: LNHNV, YYDKDF (reference sequence). The CDR3 reads CATSRDPSRTNSYEQYF. The CDR3 DNA reads TGTGCCACCAGCAGAGATCCTTCCAGGACCAATTCCTACGAGCAGTACTTC.

V is TRBV18 and J is TRBJ2-5; 12 bases agree with TRBD1. In germline, CDR1 is KGHSH, CDR2 LQKENI. V was pared by 2 bases and J by 5 bases, with 9 bases of the junction left unmatched. The CDR3 totals 17 residues. The CDR3 DNA reads TGTGCCAGCTCACCAACAGTCGGGACAGGGGGCCGGGAGACCCAGTACTTC. Translation: CASSPTVGTGGRETQYF.

V usage is TRBV29-1 and J usage is TRBJ2-6; D not certain. The V gene lost 7 bases and the J gene lost 4 bases, with 11 bases spanning the gap. Germline V CDR1 and CDR2: SQVTM, ANQGSEA. This CDR3 is 13 amino acids long. The CDR3 DNA follows: TGCAGCGCCGGAGAGGAGGGGGCCAACGTCCTGACTTTC. Translation gives CSAGEEGANVLTF.

The gene calls are TRBV9 and TRBJ2-3; tentative D call: TRBD2 (6 bases). In germline, CDR1 is SGDLS, CDR2 YYNGEE. V gave up 3 bases and J gave up 3 bases, with 14 bases separating them. CDR3 length: 15 amino acids. CDR3 amino acids: CASSAAWRATDTQYF. For the CDR3, the DNA is TGTGCCAGCAGCGCCGCGTGGAGGGCTACAGATACGCAGTATTTT. Filled out from reference TRBV9 and TRBJ2-3, the complete variable domain reads DSGVTQTPKHLITATGQRVTLRCSPRSGDLSVYWYQQSLDQGLQFLIQYYNGEERAKGNILERFSAQQFPDLHSELNLSSLELGDSALYFCASSAAWRATDTQYFGPGTRLTVL.

The rearrangement uses TRBV5-1 and TRBJ1-1, with D maybe TRBD1 (5 bases). V gave up 4 bases and J gave up 0 bases, with 16 bases separating them. The CDR3 consists of 16 residues. Per germline, CDR1 SGHRS and CDR2 YFSETQ. CDR3 protein: CASSQDTTSMNTEAFF. CDR3 nucleotides: TGCGCCAGCAGCCAGGACACGACCTCCATGAACACTGAAGCTTTCTTT.

The chain carries TRBV2 and TRBJ2-2; 9 bases align to TRBD2. The V gene's germline CDR1 is SNHLY and CDR2 FYNNEI. The CDR3 totals 15 residues. Losses at the gene ends were 6 bases for V and 3 bases for J; bases not matched to a gene: 5. Here the CDR3 DNA reads TGTGCCAGCAGGGCTAGCGGGGCCGACACCGGGGAGCTGTTTTTT. This translates into CASRASGADTGELFF. The variable domain in full, completed from reference TRBV2 and TRBJ2-2, reads EPEVTQTPSHQVTQMGQEVILRCVPISNHLYFYWYRQILGQKVEFLVSFYNNEISEKSEIFDDQFSVERPDGSNFTLKIRSTKLEDSAMYFCASRASGADTGELFFGEGSRLTVL.

V usage is TRBV28 and J usage is TRBJ1-1, with 11 positions matching TRBD1. There are 17 residues in the CDR3. V lost 4 bases and J lost 5; bases outside the gene matches: 12. The germline CDR1 and CDR2 sequences are MDHEN and SYDVKM. CDR3 amino acids: CASSYRDRGKRKTEAFF. In nucleotides, the CDR3 is TGTGCCAGCAGTTACCGGGACAGGGGGAAGAGGAAAACTGAAGCTTTCTTT.

This chain joins TRBV10-2 and TRBJ2-6, with 10 bases fitting TRBD2. Trimming took 0 bases from V and 0 from J; bases not matched to a gene: 5. The CDR3 has 19 residues. Germline CDR1 and CDR2: WSHSY and SAAADI. CDR3 residues: CASSESSLAGDSGANVLTF. The CDR3 DNA reads TGCGCCAGCAGTGAGTCGTCCCTAGCGGGAGACTCTGGGGCCAACGTCCTGACTTTC.

CDR3 sequence (DNA): TGTGCCAGCAGCATCGGGACAACCTACGAGCAGTACTTC. Protein: CASSIGTTYEQYF. The rearrangement links TRBV5-8 to TRBJ2-7; D perhaps matches TRBD1 (6 bases). Germline V gene data show CDR1 as SGHTS and CDR2 as YDEGEE. This CDR3 has 13 residues. V lost 4 bases to trimming and J lost 2 bases, with 10 bases between them.